What follows are 24 T cell receptor beta chains derived from one specimen sequenced in a study of OX40 agonist ivuxolimab in advanced cancers. Here immunoSEQ multiplex PCR was the method, and the copy in TCRdb shows in-frame clones only, minus some. The sample shows 25,000 to 35,000 clones, about 81% of them seen only once. Material: CD4+ or CD8+ T cells sorted from blood, obtained in a trial of the OX40 agonist ivuxolimab. All receptors come from an adult with an advanced solid tumor such as melanoma, head and neck, liver or kidney cancer.

This chain links TRBV7-6 with TRBJ2-1; no reliable D call. The CDR3 has 12 amino acids. Germline V lookup: CDR1 SGHVS, CDR2 FNYEAQ. V lost 5 bases and J lost 8, with 10 bases in between. CDR3: CASSPSGHEQFF. The CDR3 DNA reads as TGTGCCAGCAGCCCGAGTGGTCATGAGCAGTTCTTC.

This clone came up many times. V and J are TRBV6-5 and TRBJ2-5; no reliable D call. The length of the CDR3 is 14 residues. Germline CDR1 is MNHEY and CDR2 is SVGAGI. Trimming removed 2 bases from V and 4 bases from J, with 11 bases in between. CDR3 nucleotides: TGTGCCAGCAGTTACGGGGTGGATGCAGAGACCCAGTACTTC. Amino acids: CASSYGVDAETQYF.

The V gene is TRBV9, the J gene TRBJ2-2, with 13 bases that match TRBD2. The V and J ends lost 7 bases and 8 bases, in that order; junction bases with no gene match: 5. This CDR3 is built from 14 residues. Germline CDR1 and CDR2: SGDLS and YYNGEE. The CDR3 region has the DNA TGTGCCAGCTCGGGACTAGCGGGGATGGGGGAGCTGTTTTTT. Amino acids: CASSGLAGMGELFF.

The chain joins TRBV13 to TRBJ2-7; D is uncertain. Germline V CDR1 and CDR2: PRHDT, FYEKMQ (reference sequence). The CDR3 consists of 15 residues. V gave up 0 bases and J gave up 2 bases, with 11 bases separating them. CDR3 region: CASSLGHPPAYEQYF. The CDR3 coding sequence is TGTGCCAGCAGCTTAGGACACCCCCCTGCCTACGAGCAGTACTTC.

The chain couples TRBV7-9 to TRBJ2-7; D possibly corresponds to TRBD1 (6 bases). Germline V gene lookup returns CDR1 SEHNR and CDR2 FQNEAQ (reference sequence). The CDR3 contains 12 residues. Trimming stripped 5 bases from V and 4 bases from J, with 9 bases between. For the CDR3, the DNA is TGTGCCAGCAGCGTAACAGGGTACGAGCAGTACTTC. Translation: CASSVTGYEQYF. Variable domain in full (rest from reference TRBV7-9 and TRBJ2-7): DTGVSQNPRHKITKRGQNVTFRCDPISEHNRLYWYRQTLGQGPEFLTYFQNEAQLEKSRLLSDRFSAERPKGSFSTLEIQRTEQGDSAMYLCASSVTGYEQYFGPGTRLTVT.

The chain combines TRBV27 with TRBJ2-7; D is possibly TRBD1 (6 bases). V lost 3 bases to trimming and J lost 0 bases, with 12 bases between them. Germline V gene data show CDR1 as MNHEY and CDR2 as SMNVEV (reference sequence). The CDR3 loop spans 15 amino acids. CDR3 region: CASSFIRDISYEQYF. The CDR3 DNA reads as TGTGCCAGCAGTTTTATCCGGGACATCTCCTACGAGCAGTACTTC.

This chain joins TRBV28 and TRBJ2-7; TRBD1 matches at 10 bases. The CDR3 runs to 15 residues. V shed 2 bases and J 2 bases; nucleotides not matched to a gene: 3. Germline assignment: CDR1 MDHEN and CDR2 SYDVKM. The CDR3 spells CASSLRDRGAYEQYF. The DNA for the CDR3 is TGTGCCAGCAGTTTAAGGGACAGGGGTGCCTACGAGCAGTACTTC.

The J gene is TRBJ2-1, the V gene TRBV28; perhaps D is TRBD1 or TRBD2 (5 bases each). Trimming took off 10 bases at V and 7 bases at J, with 26 bases between the two ends. This CDR3 has 16 amino acids. Per germline, CDR1 MDHEN and CDR2 SYDVKM. This chain's CDR3 is CAIRSFRGNRGNEQFF. The DNA of the CDR3 is TGTGCCATACGCAGCTTTAGGGGCAATCGAGGGAATGAGCAGTTCTTC.

This chain uses TRBV16 with TRBJ2-1; 8 nucleotides align to TRBD2. The V segment lost 0 bases and the J segment 3 bases; nucleotides outside the gene matches: 4. Germline V gene sequence: CDR1 KGHSY, CDR2 FQNENV. The CDR3 totals 16 residues. The CDR3 here is CASSQSTGGFYNEQFF. The CDR3 DNA sequence: TGTGCCAGCAGCCAATCTACGGGAGGGTTCTACAATGAGCAGTTCTTC.

The J gene is TRBJ1-1, the V gene TRBV6-6; unclear D gene. Germline CDR1 is MNHNY and CDR2 is SVGAGI (reference sequence). This CDR3 has 12 residues. V lost 2 bases, J lost 4 bases, and 5 bases lay in between. Written as DNA, the CDR3 is TGTGCCAGCAGTTACGGAATCACTGAAGCTTTCTTT. Translation gives CASSYGITEAFF.

The chain has TRBV7-9 and TRBJ2-1; 7 nucleotides match TRBD1. Germline values: CDR1 SEHNR, CDR2 FQNEAQ (reference sequence). The CDR3 extends over 15 amino acids. Trimming took 5 bases from V and 6 from J; bases not matched to a gene: 10. The CDR3 here is CASSIPGQIFNEQFF. The CDR3 DNA follows: TGTGCCAGCAGCATTCCGGGACAGATTTTCAATGAGCAGTTCTTC.

The CDR3 spells CASSGGTSRSPLHF. The CDR3 DNA reads as TGTGCCAGCAGCGGGGGGACATCCAGGTCACCCCTCCACTTT. The chain recombines TRBV9 with TRBJ1-6, with a possible D match to TRBD1 (6 bases). The germline V gene encodes CDR1 SGDLS and CDR2 YYNGEE. CDR3 length equals 14 residues. Trimming removed 3 bases at V and 10 bases at J, with 14 bases between.

The chain carries TRBV28 and TRBJ1-1, with unresolved D. The V end was cut by 0 bases, the J end by 7 bases, with 9 bases between. Germline V CDR1 and CDR2: MDHEN, SYDVKM. This CDR3 is built from 13 residues. The CDR3 loop reads CASSLWAGFEAFF. The CDR3 nucleotides are TGTGCCAGCAGTTTATGGGCGGGATTTGAAGCTTTCTTT.

This clone was counted once. The rearrangement links TRBV13 to TRBJ2-1; 8 nucleotides match TRBD2. Germline values: CDR1 PRHDT, CDR2 FYEKMQ (reference sequence). Losses at the gene ends were 5 bases for V and 5 bases for J; bases not matched to a gene: 8. The CDR3 loop spans 15 amino acids. The CDR3 nucleotides are TGTGCCAGCAGCCCCCGGGGGGGCAAAGACAATGAGCAGTTCTTC. Its translation is CASSPRGGKDNEQFF.

The chain has TRBV6-5 and TRBJ2-7; D perhaps matches TRBD1 (6 bases). Per the germline V gene, CDR1 is MNHEY and CDR2 is SVGAGI. The CDR3 is 12 residues long. V was shortened by 6 bases and J by 5 bases, with 11 bases between the two germline ends. The CDR3 sequence is CASSSGAHEQYF. CDR3 bases: TGTGCCAGCAGCTCAGGGGCCCACGAGCAGTACTTC.

The rearrangement links TRBV27 to TRBJ2-2, with 8 bases lining up with TRBD1. Per germline, CDR1 MNHEY and CDR2 SMNVEV (reference sequence). The V gene end was trimmed by 0 bases and the J gene end by 3 bases; junction bases not matched to a gene: 12. The CDR3 has 19 residues. In nucleotides, the CDR3 is TGTGCCAGCAGTTTATCGCTGACAGGGGCGTGGGCCGACACCGGGGAGCTGTTTTTT. Encoded protein: CASSLSLTGAWADTGELFF.

The rearrangement links TRBV11-2 to TRBJ1-1; a weak D match, TRBD1 (6 bases). Trimming cost V 3 bases and J 0 bases, with 20 bases left between them. The germline CDR1 and CDR2 sequences are SGHAT and FQNNGV. The CDR3 runs to 18 residues. CDR3 coding DNA: TGTGCCAGCAGCTTCGGTAGGGACACCTTCCCCCTGAACACTGAAGCTTTCTTT. This sequence encodes CASSFGRDTFPLNTEAFF.

V usage is TRBV23-1 and J usage is TRBJ2-1; D is ambiguous. TRBV23-1 has ORF status, its function being uncertain. With 4 bases removed from V and 3 bases from J, the gap between germline ends came to 10 bases. The CDR3 spans 14 residues. CDR3 sequence reads: CASSPQDIYNEQFF. Here the CDR3 DNA reads TGCGCCAGCAGTCCCCAAGACATCTACAATGAGCAGTTCTTC.

This chain links TRBV7-9 with TRBJ2-5; D is unclear. This CDR3 region has 13 residues. CDR1 is SEHNR and CDR2 is FQNEAQ in the germline V gene (reference sequence). Trimming removed 2 bases at V and 5 bases at J, with 9 bases between. CDR3 nucleotides: TGTGCCAGCAGCTTAATTGGGCAGGAGACCCAGTACTTC. It is translated as CASSLIGQETQYF.

About this clone: Relative to the germline gene, one junction end is altered; a read error may explain this. This sequence joins TRBV7-9 and TRBJ2-3; TRBD2 agrees at 12 bases. The CDR3 sequence is 16 residues long. Germline V gene data show CDR1 as SEHNR and CDR2 as FQNEAQ (reference sequence). The CDR3 nucleotides are TGTGCCAGCAGCCTAGCGGGGGGGACTAGCACAGATACGCAGTATTTT. Amino acids: CASSLAGGTSTDTQYF.

The chain links TRBV28 to TRBJ2-6, with D hard to call. Trimming removed 3 bases from V and 1 base from J, with 10 bases in between. CDR3 size: 16 residues. Germline CDR1 MDHEN, CDR2 SYDVKM. CDR3 protein: CASSLNSFSGANVLTF. The CDR3, as DNA: TGTGCCAGCAGTTTGAACAGCTTTTCTGGGGCCAACGTCCTGACTTTC. Complete variable domain (other parts from reference TRBV28 and TRBJ2-6): DVKVTQSSRYLVKRTGEKVFLECVQDMDHENMFWYRQDPGLGLRLIYFSYDVKMKEKGDIPEGYSVSREKKERFSLILESASTNQTSMYLCASSLNSFSGANVLTFGAGSRLTVL.

This clone was picked up a small number of times. The rearrangement links TRBV9 to TRBJ2-1; possibly TRBD1 for D (6 bases). Germline values: CDR1 SGDLS, CDR2 YYNGEE. The CDR3 length is 15 residues. V was clipped by 0 bases and J by 0 bases, with 7 bases between them. The DNA of the CDR3 is TGTGCCAGCAGCGTAGAAGGGGGCTCCTACAATGAGCAGTTCTTC. Amino acids: CASSVEGGSYNEQFF.

The genes are TRBV9 and TRBJ2-3, with 9 bases matching TRBD2. Germline CDR1 reads SGDLS; CDR2 reads YYNGEE. V lost 0 bases, J lost 9 bases, and 11 bases stayed unmatched. The CDR3 runs 16 residues. The CDR3 loop is CASSVGLAGPPRTQYF. The CDR3 DNA follows: TGTGCCAGCAGCGTAGGCCTAGCGGGACCTCCACGGACGCAGTATTTT.

V gene TRBV27 combines with J gene TRBJ1-6; TRBD1 matches 8 bases. The germline CDR1 and CDR2 sequences are MNHEY and SMNVEV (reference sequence). V dropped 6 bases and J dropped 7; count of bases not matched to a gene: 5. The CDR3 consists of 14 residues. CDR3 in amino acids: CASSLGQENSPLHF. Here the CDR3 DNA reads TGTGCCAGCAGCCTGGGACAGGAAAATTCACCCCTCCACTTT.